Presented here are 6 T cell receptor beta chains from one specimen sequenced in a study of CXCR3-negative and CXCR3-positive naive CD8 T cells (dated by TCRdb to between 2018 and 2021). Sequencing was carried out with a NextSeq 550. The Human TCR Profiling Kit (MiLaboratory) was used to prepare UMI-labeled 5' RACE TRB cDNA libraries. Each CDR3 protein sequence appears as one entry after TCRdb reprocessed the reads, and no DNA is included. This sample's table carries some 50,000 distinct CDR3 sequences. 1.5% of the sample is held by the ten biggest clonotypes. The sample taken for sequencing was naive CXCR3- CD8+ T cells from blood. The intended sense of this specimen's cell subset or site label: CD45RO-CCR7+CD27+CD95- naive CD8+ T cells lacking CXCR3 (TNR3-). These receptors originate from a human donor in good health. Some clones in this sample may be carry-over from other donors' samples.

The chain recombines TRBV7-9 with TRBJ2-1; absent DNA, TCRdb's TRBD1 call cannot be checked. The CDR3 is made up of 16 amino acids. The germline CDR1 and CDR2 sequences are SEHNR and FQNEAQ (reference sequence). CDR3 amino acids: CASSSRTRASYNEQFF.

V and J are TRBV7-9 and TRBJ2-6. CDR1 is SEHNR, CDR2 FQNEAQ, per germline (reference sequence). CDR3 size: 12 residues. This CDR3 reads CASSLGANVLTF.

The chain has TRBV14 and TRBJ1-6; TCRdb proposes TRBD1, but this gene call is untestable without DNA. The germline gives CDR1 SGHDN, CDR2 FVKESK. The CDR3 contains 15 residues. CDR3 amino acids: CASSQDGGYNSPLHF.

The chain combines TRBV20-1 with TRBJ1-1; the D gene TCRdb calls, TRBD1, cannot be checked with no DNA. CDR1 and CDR2 (germline): DFQATT, SNEGSKA (reference sequence). The CDR3 length is 14 residues. This CDR3 is CSARDRPPGTEAFF.

The gene calls are TRBV5-5 and TRBJ2-1; the TCRdb D gene call, TRBD1, has no DNA to confirm it. The CDR3 has 14 residues. The germline V gene encodes CDR1 SGHKS and CDR2 YYEKEE (reference sequence). Here the CDR3 reads CASNLPAAPNEQFF.

The chain employs TRBV4-3 and TRBJ2-7; lacking DNA, the TRBD2 call made by TCRdb goes unchecked. The CDR3 is 16 amino acids. Germline V gene lookup returns CDR1 LGHNA and CDR2 YSLEER. This CDR3 is CASSQERVSGIYEQYF.